The clone carrying this TCR beta chain appeared a few times. The data belong to a study of identical twins. TCRdb reanalysed the 5' RACE reads using MiXCR and keeps one entry per CDR3 protein. The profile covers a few hundred thousand distinct CDR3 sequences, with 9.5% to 10% appearing a single time and roughly 3% taken by the ten largest. These sequences were also reported in another study, on yellow fever vaccine responses in identical twins. That source adds: Vaccine T cell responses of twins reportedly seemed partly convergent and partly personalized.

The sample was PBMCs. The receptor was isolated from a woman younger than 30 in good health.

The CDR3 reads CASSFWALNTGELFF. In DNA, the CDR3 is TGTGCCAGCAGTTTTTGGGCCTTAAACACCGGGGAGCTGTTTTTT. The rearrangement joins TRBV6-2 or TRBV6-3 to TRBJ2-2, with D unresolved. This CDR3 is built from 15 residues. The germline gives CDR1 MNHEY, CDR2 SVGEGT. Between the trimmed V and J ends, which lost 4 bases and 2 bases, there was a span of 11 bases.